These 12 T cell receptor beta chains came from one sample sequenced in a study of T cells in Graves' hyperthyroidism and ophthalmopathy. TCR beta CDR3 regions were amplified from RNA. First-round RT-PCR of the TCR CDR3 relied on the HTBI primer set. TCRdb independently ran MiXCR on the multiplex PCR reads; one entry per CDR3 protein. The sample contains about 520,000 distinct CDR3 sequences, roughly 25% of which appear only once. The sequencing sample was made of blood. The receptor set was obtained from a woman aged 30 to 39 with Graves' ophthalmopathy.

The chain carries TRBV7-2 and TRBJ1-1; TRBD1 is a possible D gene (6 bases). The V gene's germline CDR1 is SGHTA and CDR2 FQGNSA. CDR3 size: 13 residues. The V end lost 5 bases, the J end lost 3 bases, and 10 bases lay between the germline ends. The CDR3 protein is CASSGQYDTEAFF. The CDR3 bases are TGTGCCAGCAGCGGACAGTACGACACTGAAGCTTTCTTT.

This clonotype was recorded at least ten times. The V and J genes are TRBV20-1 and TRBJ2-7, with TRBD2 identical over 8 bases. With V trimmed by 4 bases and J by 1 base, 9 bases remained unmatched. Germline-derived CDR1 and CDR2 are DFQATT and SNEGSKA (reference sequence). The CDR3 is 15 amino acids. CDR3 in DNA: TGCAGTGCTACCGGGACTAGTTCTTTGTCCTACGAGCAGTACTTC. It is translated as CSATGTSSLSYEQYF.

Ten or more counts support this clonotype. The CDR3 spells CASGELEEETQYF. CDR3 in DNA: TGTGCCAGCGGCGAGCTAGAGGAAGAGACCCAGTACTTC. The chain joins TRBV28 to TRBJ2-5; the D is unclear. The length of the CDR3 is 13 residues. Trimming removed 8 bases from V and 3 bases from J, with 13 bases in between. CDR1 MDHEN and CDR2 SYDVKM come from the germline V gene.

The sample holds a few counts of this clonotype. The chain couples TRBV20-1 to TRBJ1-1; a possible D gene is TRBD1 (5 bases). Trimming took off 5 bases at V and 3 bases at J, with 7 bases between the two ends. This CDR3 spans 11 amino acids. Germline-derived CDR1 and CDR2 are DFQATT and SNEGSKA (reference sequence). CDR3 coding DNA: TGCAGTGCTGGGGGTTACACTGAAGCTTTCTTT. Residues: CSAGGYTEAFF.

The CDR3 DNA reads TGTGCCTGGAGTGTATCGACCCTTTACGAGCAGTACTTC. It codes for CAWSVSTLYEQYF. The rearrangement uses TRBV30 and TRBJ2-7; D is unclear. Germline lookup yields CDR1 GTSNPN and CDR2 SVGIG (reference sequence). The CDR3 is 13 residues long. Trimming shortened V by 0 bases and J by 4 bases, and 10 bases separated the two germline ends.

This clonotype was counted at least ten times. The V call is TRBV12-3 or TRBV12-4, the J call TRBJ1-3, with D unresolved. With 3 bases removed from V and 0 bases from J, the gap between germline ends came to 9 bases. CDR3 length: 15 amino acids. The CDR3 bases are TGTGCCAGCAGTTTTAGTTGGGACTCTGGAAACACCATATATTTT. It is translated as CASSFSWDSGNTIYF.

This clonotype was observed at least ten times. This chain joins TRBV5-1 and TRBJ2-7; a weak D match, TRBD1 (6 bases). CDR1 is SGHRS and CDR2 is YFSETQ in the germline V gene. The CDR3 spans 14 residues. V was shortened by 4 bases and J by 3 bases, with 14 bases between the two germline ends. The CDR3 sequence: CASSPSGTIYEQYF. CDR3 coding DNA: TGCGCCAGCAGCCCCTCCGGGACAATCTACGAGCAGTACTTC.

This clonotype came up many times. J is TRBJ2-7 and V is TRBV6-2 or TRBV6-3; the match to TRBD1 covers 8 bases. The V segment lost 6 bases and the J segment 1 base; nucleotides outside the gene matches: 8. This CDR3 region has 15 residues. In germline, CDR1 is MNHEY, CDR2 SVGEGT. As DNA, the CDR3 is TGTGCCAGCAGCTTGGCCCGGACAGGGTCCTACGAGCAGTACTTC. Protein sequence: CASSLARTGSYEQYF.

This chain links TRBV20-1 with TRBJ1-1, with 8 bases identical to TRBD1. The CDR3 is made up of 12 amino acids. J lost 13 bases, V lost 5 bases, and 12 bases had no gene match. Germline lookup yields CDR1 DFQATT and CDR2 SNEGSKA (reference sequence). The CDR3 reads CSASTPRTGFFF. The CDR3 bases are TGCAGTGCTTCCACCCCGAGGACAGGGTTTTTCTTT.

This clonotype was found a few times. This chain uses TRBV11-2 with TRBJ2-5; perhaps TRBD1 as D (6 bases). The ends were cut back, 2 bases at V and 1 base at J, with 8 bases in the middle. Germline assignment: CDR1 SGHAT and CDR2 FQNNGV. The CDR3 sequence is 14 residues long. CDR3 region: CASSLRGIQETQYF. CDR3 nucleotides: TGTGCCAGCAGCTTAAGGGGGATCCAAGAGACCCAGTACTTC.

This clonotype was seen at least ten times. Written as DNA, the CDR3 is TGTGCCAGCAGCTTCGCGACAGGGAGGGAGACCCAGTACTTC. Translating it yields CASSFATGRETQYF. The chain links TRBV7-2 to TRBJ2-5, with a possible D match to TRBD1 (7 bases). V was clipped by 3 bases and J by 5 bases, with 13 bases between them. CDR1 is SGHTA, CDR2 FQGNSA, per germline. The CDR3 runs to 14 residues.

This clonotype was recorded once. The chain employs TRBV9 and TRBJ2-7; D uncertain. Trimming removed 4 bases at V and 6 bases at J, with 14 bases between. Germline loops: CDR1 SGDLS, CDR2 YYNGEE. The CDR3 runs 13 residues. The CDR3 DNA sequence: TGTGCCAGCAGCCCCTCCCTTGGCTCCGAGCAGTACTTC. Amino acid sequence: CASSPSLGSEQYF.